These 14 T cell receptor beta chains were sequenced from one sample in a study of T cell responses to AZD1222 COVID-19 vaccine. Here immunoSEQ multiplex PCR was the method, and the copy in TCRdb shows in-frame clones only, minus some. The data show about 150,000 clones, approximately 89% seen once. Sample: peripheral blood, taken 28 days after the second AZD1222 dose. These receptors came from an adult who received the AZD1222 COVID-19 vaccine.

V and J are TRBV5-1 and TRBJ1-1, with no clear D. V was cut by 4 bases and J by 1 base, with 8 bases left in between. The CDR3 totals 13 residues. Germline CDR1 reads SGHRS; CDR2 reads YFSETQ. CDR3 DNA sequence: TGCGCCAGCAGCCCAGACGGGAACACTGAAGCTTTCTTT. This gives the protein CASSPDGNTEAFF. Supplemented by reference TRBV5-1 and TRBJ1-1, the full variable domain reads KAGVTQTPRYLIKTRGQQVTLSCSPISGHRSVSWYQQTPGQGLQFLFEYFSETQRNKGNFPGRFSGRQFSNSRSEMNVSTLELGDSALYLCASSPDGNTEAFFGQGTRLTVV.

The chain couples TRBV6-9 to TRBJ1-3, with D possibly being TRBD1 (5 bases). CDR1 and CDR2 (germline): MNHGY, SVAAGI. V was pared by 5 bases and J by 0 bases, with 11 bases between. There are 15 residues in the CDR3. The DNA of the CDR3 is TGTGCCAGCAGTCCGAGCGGGGCCTCTGGAAACACCATATATTTT. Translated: CASSPSGASGNTIYF.

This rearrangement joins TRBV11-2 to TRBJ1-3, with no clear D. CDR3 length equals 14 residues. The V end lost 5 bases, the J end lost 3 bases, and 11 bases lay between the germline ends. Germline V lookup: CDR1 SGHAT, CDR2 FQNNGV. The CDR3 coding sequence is TGTGCCAGCAGCCTCCCCTTATATGGAAACACCATATATTTT. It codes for CASSLPLYGNTIYF. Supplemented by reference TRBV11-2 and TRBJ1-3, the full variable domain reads EAGVAQSPRYKIIEKRQSVAFWCNPISGHATLYWYQQILGQGPKLLIQFQNNGVVDDSQLPKDRFSAERLKGVDSTLKIQPAKLEDSAVYLCASSLPLYGNTIYFGEGSWLTVV.

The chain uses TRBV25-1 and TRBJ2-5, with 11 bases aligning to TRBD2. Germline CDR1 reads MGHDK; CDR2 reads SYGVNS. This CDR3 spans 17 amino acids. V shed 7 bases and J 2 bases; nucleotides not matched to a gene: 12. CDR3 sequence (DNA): TGTGCCAGCACCCTGGCGTTAACTAGCGGGGGACAAGAGACCCAGTACTTC. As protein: CASTLALTSGGQETQYF.

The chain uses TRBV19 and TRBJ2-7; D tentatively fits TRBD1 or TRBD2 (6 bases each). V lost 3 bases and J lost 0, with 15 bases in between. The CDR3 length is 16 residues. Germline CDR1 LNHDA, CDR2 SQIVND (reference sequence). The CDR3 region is CASSILGGRSSYEQYF. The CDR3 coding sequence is TGTGCCAGTAGTATTCTTGGGGGGCGAAGCTCCTACGAGCAGTACTTC.

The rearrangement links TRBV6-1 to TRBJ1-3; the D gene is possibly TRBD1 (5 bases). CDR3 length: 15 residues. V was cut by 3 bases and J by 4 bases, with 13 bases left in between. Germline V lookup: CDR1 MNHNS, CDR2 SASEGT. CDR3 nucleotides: TGTGCCAGCAGTGATACAGGCGCTGCGGGAAACACCATATATTTT. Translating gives CASSDTGAAGNTIYF.

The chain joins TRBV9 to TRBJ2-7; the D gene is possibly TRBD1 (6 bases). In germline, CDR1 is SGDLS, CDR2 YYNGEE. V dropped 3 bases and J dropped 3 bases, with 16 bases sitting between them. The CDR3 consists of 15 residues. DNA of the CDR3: TGTGCCAGCAGCGGGTACAGGGCGTTGGACTACGAGCAGTACTTC. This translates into CASSGYRALDYEQYF.

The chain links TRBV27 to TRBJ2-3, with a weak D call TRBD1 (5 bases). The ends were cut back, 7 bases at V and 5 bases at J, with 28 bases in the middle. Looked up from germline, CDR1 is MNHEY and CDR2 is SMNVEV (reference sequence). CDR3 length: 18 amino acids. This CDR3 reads CASTRLSPDGASVDTQYF. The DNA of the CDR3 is TGTGCCAGCACCCGGTTATCCCCCGATGGGGCATCAGTAGATACGCAGTATTTT.

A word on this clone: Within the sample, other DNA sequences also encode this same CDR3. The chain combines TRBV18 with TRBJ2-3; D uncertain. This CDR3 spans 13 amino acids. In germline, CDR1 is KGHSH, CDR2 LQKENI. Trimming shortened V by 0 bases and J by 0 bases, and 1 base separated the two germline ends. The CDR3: CASSPPSTDTQYF. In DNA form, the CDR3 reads TGTGCCAGCTCACCACCCAGCACAGATACGCAGTATTTT.

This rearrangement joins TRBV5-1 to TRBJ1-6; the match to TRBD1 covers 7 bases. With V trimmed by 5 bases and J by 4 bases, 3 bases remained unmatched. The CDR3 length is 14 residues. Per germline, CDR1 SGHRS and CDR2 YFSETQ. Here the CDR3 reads CASSRDSYNSPLHF. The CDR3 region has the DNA TGCGCCAGCAGTCGGGACAGTTATAATTCACCCCTCCACTTT.

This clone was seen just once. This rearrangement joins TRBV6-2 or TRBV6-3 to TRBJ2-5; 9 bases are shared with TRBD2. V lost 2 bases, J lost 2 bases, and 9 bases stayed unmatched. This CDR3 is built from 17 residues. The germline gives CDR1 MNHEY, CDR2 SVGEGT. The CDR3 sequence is CASSYHSGLAFQETQYF. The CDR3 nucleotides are TGTGCCAGCAGTTACCACTCGGGACTAGCCTTTCAAGAGACCCAGTACTTC.

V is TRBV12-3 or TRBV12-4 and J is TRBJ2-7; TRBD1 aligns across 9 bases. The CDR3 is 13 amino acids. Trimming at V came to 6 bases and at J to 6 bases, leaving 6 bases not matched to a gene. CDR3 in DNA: TGTGCCAGCAGGGGACAGGGAGGGGTCGAGCAGTACTTC. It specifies CASRGQGGVEQYF.

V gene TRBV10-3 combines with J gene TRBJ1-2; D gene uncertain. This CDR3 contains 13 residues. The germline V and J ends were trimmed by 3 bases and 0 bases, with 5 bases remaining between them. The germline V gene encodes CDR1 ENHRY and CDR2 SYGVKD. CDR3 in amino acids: CAISDRSNYGYTF. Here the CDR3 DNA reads TGTGCCATCAGTGATCGGTCTAACTATGGCTACACCTTC.

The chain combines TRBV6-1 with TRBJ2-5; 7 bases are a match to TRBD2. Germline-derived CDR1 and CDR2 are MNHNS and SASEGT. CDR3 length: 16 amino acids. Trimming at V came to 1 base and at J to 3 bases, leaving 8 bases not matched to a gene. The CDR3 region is CASSEVVGRAKETQYF. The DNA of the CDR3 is TGTGCCAGCAGTGAAGTGGTGGGGAGGGCCAAAGAGACCCAGTACTTC.